The subject of this entry is one TCR beta chain. The time point was: blood at routine non-recurrence follow-up after resection. Whole RNA was taken from tumor, nontumor lung or frozen PBMC; it was then sequenced unsorted. From the 5' RACE reads, TCRdb called clonotypes with MiXCR, one entry per CDR3 protein. This table holds 25,000 to 30,000 distinct CDR3 sequences, about 6.3% found once. The data were obtained in a study of spatial heterogeneity in lung cancer. Study at large: A total of approximately 75 untreated early-stage non-small cell lung cancer patients served as donors. In cases with available follow-up PBMC samples, these were sequenced at a median of about two years after resection. There were, on average, more than nine raw-read appearances for each unique TCR and UMI combination.

The sequence derives from a male donor with early-stage non-small cell lung cancer. Here the sequenced sample was PBMCs, taken at follow-up.

CDR3 sequence (DNA): TGTGCCAGCACGGGCGACCCGAACACTGAAGCTTTCTTT. Translation gives CASTGDPNTEAFF. V and J are TRBV6-6 and TRBJ1-1; D is unresolved. The CDR3 totals 13 residues. V was shortened by 7 bases and J by 1 base, with 10 bases between the two germline ends. Germline CDR1 is MNHNY and CDR2 is SVGAGI (reference sequence).